The sequence of this TCR beta chain was determined in a study of T-cell reconstitution after alpha-beta-depleted transplantation in children. TCRbeta library construction was performed incorporating unique molecular identifiers. MiXCR, applied by TCRdb to the PCR reads, yields one record per CDR3 protein. The sample carries a few hundred thousand distinct CDR3 sequences, around 10% recorded once. Comment on this clonotype: An end of the junction differs from the germline gene, which may be a read error.

The CDR3 is 18 residues long. Germline lookup yields CDR1 LGHDT and CDR2 YNNKEL (reference sequence). The chain joins TRBV3-1 to TRBJ2-2; 13 bases agree with TRBD2. The sequenced sample was PBMCs from the stem cell graft donor, obtained from the stem cell graft. The TCR was taken from a human donor who donated a stem cell graft to a child with acute lymphoblastic leukemia. CDR3 nucleotides: TGTACCAGCAGCATTCCCGGGACTAGCGGGATTGGCACCGGGGAGCTGTTTTTT. Translated: CTSSIPGTSGIGTGELFF.